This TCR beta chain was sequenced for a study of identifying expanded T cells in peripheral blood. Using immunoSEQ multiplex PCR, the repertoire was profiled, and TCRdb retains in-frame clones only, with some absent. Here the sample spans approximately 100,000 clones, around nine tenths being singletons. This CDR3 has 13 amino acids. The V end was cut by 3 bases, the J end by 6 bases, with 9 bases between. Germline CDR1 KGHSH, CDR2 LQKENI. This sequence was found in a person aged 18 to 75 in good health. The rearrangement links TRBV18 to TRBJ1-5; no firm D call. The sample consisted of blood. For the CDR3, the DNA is TGTGCCAGCTCACCTGGGAGGGTTCAGCCCCAGCATTTT. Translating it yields CASSPGRVQPQHF. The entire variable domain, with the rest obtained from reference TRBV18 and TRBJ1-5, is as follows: NAGVMQNPRHLVRRRGQEARLRCSPMKGHSHVYWYRQLPEEGLKFMVYLQKENIIDESGMPKERFSAEFPKEGPSILRIQQVVRGDSAAYFCASSPGRVQPQHFGDGTRLSIL.